This is a list of T cell receptor beta chains from one sample in a study of cytomegalovirus exposure and HLA in healthy donors. Profiled with immunoSEQ multiplex PCR; TCRdb holds only in-frame clones, not every one. The profile covers about 220,000 clones, with approximately 82% appearing a single time and under 0.8% taken by the ten largest. The sample was PBMCs. The receptors were sampled from a man in his late teens or twenties in good health and CMV-seronegative. CDR3s include the opening cysteine and the closing phenylalanine or tryptophan. Fields, in order: V gene, D gene, CDR3 length, J gene, clone size, CDR3 protein, CDR3 DNA. D genes are given only for firm matches. Size tells how often a clone was seen (once, few, many) or the class of an expanded clone, and some rows leave it out.

V gene: TRBV27; D gene: NA; CDR3 length: 14; J gene: TRBJ2-1; clone size: few; CDR3 protein: CASSWASAFNEQFF; CDR3 DNA: TGTGCCAGCAGTTGGGCTAGCGCATTCAATGAGCAGTTCTTC
V gene: TRBV7-7; D gene: TRBD2; CDR3 length: 17; J gene: TRBJ2-2; clone size: NA; CDR3 protein: CASSPRTSGRGTGELFF; CDR3 DNA: TGTGCTAGCAGCCCCCGGACTAGCGGGAGGGGGACCGGGGAGCTGTTTTTT
V gene: TRBV6-1; D gene: NA; CDR3 length: 10; J gene: TRBJ1-1; clone size: NA; CDR3 protein: CASSVTEAFF; CDR3 DNA: TGTGCCAGCAGTGTAACTGAAGCTTTCTTT
V gene: TRBV10-3; D gene: NA; CDR3 length: 14; J gene: TRBJ2-6; clone size: NA; CDR3 protein: CAIRAELWANVLTF; CDR3 DNA: TGTGCCATCAGAGCGGAGCTTTGGGCCAACGTCCTGACTTTC
V gene: TRBV6-1; D gene: TRBD1; CDR3 length: 15; J gene: TRBJ2-7; clone size: NA; CDR3 protein: CASRTPGTGSYEQYF; CDR3 DNA: TGTGCCAGCAGAACTCCCGGGACAGGATCCTACGAGCAGTACTTC
V gene: TRBV9; D gene: NA; CDR3 length: 14; J gene: TRBJ2-7; clone size: few; CDR3 protein: CASSVAAGSQARYF; CDR3 DNA: NA
V gene: TRBV5-1; D gene: TRBD2; CDR3 length: 15; J gene: TRBJ2-2; clone size: NA; CDR3 protein: CASSHGEGRTGELFF; CDR3 DNA: TGCGCCAGCAGTCACGGGGAGGGTCGCACCGGGGAGCTGTTTTTT
V gene: TRBV5-6; D gene: NA; CDR3 length: 14; J gene: TRBJ2-1; clone size: NA; CDR3 protein: CASSLGLVSSEQFF; CDR3 DNA: TGTGCCAGCAGCTTGGGACTGGTCTCTAGTGAGCAGTTCTTC
V gene: TRBV27; D gene: TRBD1; CDR3 length: 13; J gene: TRBJ2-4; clone size: NA; CDR3 protein: CASSPGQGNIQYF; CDR3 DNA: TGTGCCAGCAGTCCGGGACAGGGAAACATTCAGTACTTC
V gene: TRBV2; D gene: NA; CDR3 length: 15; J gene: TRBJ1-1; clone size: few; CDR3 protein: CASQTRQTVNTEAFF; CDR3 DNA: TGTGCCAGCCAGACCCGACAGACTGTGAACACTGAAGCTTTCTTT
V gene: TRBV19; D gene: NA; CDR3 length: 13; J gene: TRBJ2-7; clone size: NA; CDR3 protein: CASSISRFDEQYF; CDR3 DNA: TGTGCCAGTAGTATTTCCAGGTTTGACGAGCAGTACTTC
V gene: TRBV11-2; D gene: NA; CDR3 length: 16; J gene: TRBJ1-1; clone size: NA; CDR3 protein: CASSLGGIRMNTEAFF; CDR3 DNA: TGTGCCAGCAGCTTAGGCGGTATACGGATGAACACTGAAGCTTTCTTT
V gene: TRBV20-1; D gene: TRBD1; CDR3 length: 11; J gene: TRBJ2-7; clone size: NA; CDR3 protein: CSAAGTAEQYF; CDR3 DNA: TGCAGTGCCGCCGGGACAGCCGAGCAGTACTTC
V gene: TRBV19; D gene: TRBD2; CDR3 length: 13; J gene: TRBJ2-3; clone size: NA; CDR3 protein: CATRAGNTDTQYF; CDR3 DNA: TGTGCCACCCGAGCGGGGAACACAGATACGCAGTATTTT
V gene: TRBV11-2; D gene: NA; CDR3 length: 16; J gene: TRBJ1-4; clone size: once; CDR3 protein: CASSLPISIQGEKLFF; CDR3 DNA: TGTGCCAGCAGCTTGCCAATCAGTATTCAGGGTGAAAAACTGTTTTTT
V gene: TRBV5-1; D gene: NA; CDR3 length: 15; J gene: TRBJ1-4; clone size: NA; CDR3 protein: CASSLGLATNEKLFF; CDR3 DNA: TGCGCCAGCAGCTTGGGACTCGCAACTAATGAAAAACTGTTTTTT
V gene: TRBV11-3; D gene: NA; CDR3 length: 12; J gene: TRBJ2-1; clone size: NA; CDR3 protein: CASSPGDNEQFF; CDR3 DNA: TGTGCCAGCAGCCCGGGGGACAATGAGCAGTTCTTC
V gene: TRBV2; D gene: TRBD2; CDR3 length: 14; J gene: TRBJ2-5; clone size: few; CDR3 protein: CASAGLAGTETQYF; CDR3 DNA: TGTGCCAGCGCCGGACTAGCGGGTACGGAGACCCAGTACTTC
V gene: TRBV28; D gene: NA; CDR3 length: 12; J gene: TRBJ2-1; clone size: NA; CDR3 protein: CASSLRDYEQFF; CDR3 DNA: TGTGCCAGCAGTTTGCGGGATTATGAGCAGTTCTTC
V gene: TRBV19; D gene: NA; CDR3 length: 18; J gene: TRBJ1-5; clone size: NA; CDR3 protein: CASSIDPPGYDSNQPQHF; CDR3 DNA: TGTGCCAGTAGTATAGATCCCCCCGGTTATGATAGCAATCAGCCCCAGCATTTT
V gene: TRBV5-1; D gene: TRBD1; CDR3 length: 14; J gene: TRBJ2-3; clone size: NA; CDR3 protein: CASTYGQGTDTQYF; CDR3 DNA: TGCGCCAGCACCTACGGACAGGGGACAGATACGCAGTATTTT
V gene: TRBV5-1; D gene: TRBD1; CDR3 length: 16; J gene: TRBJ1-3; clone size: few; CDR3 protein: CASSLGGQGSGNTIYF; CDR3 DNA: TGCGCCAGCAGCTTGGGGGGACAGGGATCTGGAAACACCATATATTTT
V gene: TRBV5-1; D gene: NA; CDR3 length: 12; J gene: TRBJ2-3; clone size: NA; CDR3 protein: CASSPQRDTQYF; CDR3 DNA: TGCGCCAGCAGCCCCCAGCGGGATACGCAGTATTTT
V gene: TRBV5-1; D gene: NA; CDR3 length: 14; J gene: TRBJ2-7; clone size: NA; CDR3 protein: CASSLGLNYYEQYF; CDR3 DNA: TGCGCCAGCAGCTTAGGACTCAATTACTACGAGCAGTACTTC
V gene: TRBV10-2; D gene: TRBD2; CDR3 length: 15; J gene: TRBJ2-2; clone size: NA; CDR3 protein: CASSDSSGSIGELFF; CDR3 DNA: TGCGCCAGCAGTGATTCTAGCGGGAGTATCGGGGAGCTGTTTTTT
V gene: TRBV5-4; D gene: TRBD1; CDR3 length: 14; J gene: TRBJ2-5; clone size: NA; CDR3 protein: CASSTQGAQETQYF; CDR3 DNA: TGTGCCAGCAGCACACAGGGGGCCCAAGAGACCCAGTACTTC
V gene: TRBV2; D gene: NA; CDR3 length: 12; J gene: TRBJ2-2; clone size: NA; CDR3 protein: CASSRNTGELFF; CDR3 DNA: TGTGCCAGCAGTCGTAACACCGGGGAGCTGTTTTTT
V gene: TRBV7-3; D gene: TRBD1; CDR3 length: 17; J gene: TRBJ2-7; clone size: NA; CDR3 protein: CASSLSTRDRVTNEQYF; CDR3 DNA: TGTGCCAGCAGCTTAAGTACCCGGGACAGGGTCACCAACGAGCAGTACTTC
V gene: TRBV29-1; D gene: TRBD2; CDR3 length: 16; J gene: TRBJ2-5; clone size: NA; CDR3 protein: CSAIGAGGRSGETQYF; CDR3 DNA: TGCAGCGCCATAGGGGCGGGAGGGCGATCAGGAGAGACCCAGTACTTC
V gene: TRBV5-1; D gene: TRBD2; CDR3 length: 15; J gene: TRBJ2-7; clone size: NA; CDR3 protein: CASSMLAGGSYEQYF; CDR3 DNA: TGCGCCAGCAGCATGCTAGCGGGGGGGTCCTACGAGCAGTACTTC
V gene: TRBV5-1; D gene: TRBD1; CDR3 length: 14; J gene: TRBJ2-3; clone size: NA; CDR3 protein: CASSFTGVADTQYF; CDR3 DNA: TGCGCCAGCAGCTTCACAGGGGTAGCAGATACGCAGTATTTT
V gene: TRBV30; D gene: NA; CDR3 length: 15; J gene: TRBJ1-4; clone size: NA; CDR3 protein: CAWSLPTGTNEKLFF; CDR3 DNA: TGTGCCTGGAGTTTGCCCACAGGGACTAATGAAAAACTGTTTTTT
V gene: TRBV28; D gene: NA; CDR3 length: 16; J gene: TRBJ1-1; clone size: once; CDR3 protein: CASSLPRQSMNTEAFF; CDR3 DNA: TGTGCCAGCAGTTTGCCTAGACAGTCCATGAACACTGAGGCTTTCTTT
V gene: TRBV30; D gene: NA; CDR3 length: 15; J gene: TRBJ2-3; clone size: NA; CDR3 protein: CAWTAGQFSTDTQYF; CDR3 DNA: TGTGCCTGGACCGCGGGCCAGTTTAGCACAGATACGCAGTATTTT
V gene: TRBV30; D gene: TRBD2; CDR3 length: 16; J gene: TRBJ2-2; clone size: NA; CDR3 protein: CAWSVISGRYTGELFF; CDR3 DNA: TGTGCCTGGAGTGTAATTAGCGGGAGATATACCGGGGAGCTGTTTTTT
V gene: TRBV30; D gene: TRBD2; CDR3 length: 13; J gene: TRBJ2-7; clone size: few; CDR3 protein: CAWSVAGVFEQYF; CDR3 DNA: TGTGCCTGGAGTGTAGCGGGAGTTTTCGAGCAGTACTTC
V gene: TRBV2; D gene: NA; CDR3 length: 11; J gene: TRBJ1-1; clone size: once; CDR3 protein: CASGADTEAFF; CDR3 DNA: TGTGCCAGCGGAGCGGACACTGAAGCTTTCTTT
V gene: TRBV11-2; D gene: NA; CDR3 length: 17; J gene: TRBJ2-3; clone size: NA; CDR3 protein: CASSLSRGGGSTDTQYF; CDR3 DNA: TGTGCCAGCAGCTTATCCAGGGGAGGGGGTAGCACAGATACGCAGTATTTT
V gene: TRBV4-1; D gene: NA; CDR3 length: 16; J gene: TRBJ2-1; clone size: few; CDR3 protein: CASSLTTQGSNNEQFF; CDR3 DNA: TGCGCCAGCAGTCTTACAACCCAGGGGTCAAACAATGAGCAGTTCTTC
V gene: TRBV4-1; D gene: NA; CDR3 length: 15; J gene: TRBJ2-3; clone size: NA; CDR3 protein: CASSQVGLSTDTQYF; CDR3 DNA: TGCGCCAGCAGCCAGGTGGGCCTTAGCACAGATACGCAGTATTTT
V gene: TRBV27; D gene: TRBD2; CDR3 length: 15; J gene: TRBJ2-1; clone size: NA; CDR3 protein: CASSLTSGGYNEQFF; CDR3 DNA: TGTGCCAGCAGCCTCACTAGCGGGGGCTACAATGAGCAGTTCTTC
V gene: TRBV7-8; D gene: NA; CDR3 length: 17; J gene: TRBJ1-5; clone size: few; CDR3 protein: CASSLITGGDSNQPQHF; CDR3 DNA: TGTGCCAGCAGCTTAATTACGGGGGGGGATAGCAATCAGCCCCAGCATTTT